This entry features one TCR beta chain sequence. Its specificity is not known. V was shortened by 7 bases and J by 0 bases, with 13 bases between the two germline ends. Germline V gene sequence: CDR1 LNHDA, CDR2 SQIVND (reference sequence). The CDR3 is 15 residues long. The data stem from a study of T cell responses to AZD1222 COVID-19 vaccine. Assay used: immunoSEQ multiplex PCR; TCRdb lists only in-frame clones, some missing. Here the sample spans 110,000 to 150,000 clones, more than 85% being singletons. General study results and limits: Samples come after the peak T cell response, not at day 14. In a largely white British group with more females than males, clonal diversity was possibly underestimated.

The material was peripheral blood, obtained on day 0 of AZD1222 vaccination. This chain connects TRBV19 to TRBJ2-1, with a tentative D call TRBD1 (5 bases). The TCR comes from an adult in good health. CDR3 coding DNA: TGTGCCAGTACCAGGGTGGCTAGCTCCTACAATGAGCAGTTCTTC. It specifies CASTRVASSYNEQFF.